This T cell receptor (beta chain) was found in a study of tumor-infiltrating lymphocytes in primary liver carcinoma. Looking at the study overall: About 3.65 to 7.13 million productive TCRbeta reads were obtained from the samples, with similar numbers across tissue types.

The researchers produced TCR beta cDNA from approximately 460 ng total RNA with a constant-region primer. For TCR beta, libraries were produced by three nested multiplex PCR rounds using slightly modified ARM-PCR. TCRdb reprocessed the multiplex PCR reads with MiXCR, giving one entry per CDR3 protein. The sample lists just under 55,000 distinct CDR3 sequences, 60% to 75% occurring once. Unsorted bulk tissue, about 17-34 mg of it, served as the source for co-extraction of RNA and DNA. Surgery removed the patients' primary liver carcinoma. The study sampled five separate regions from each tumor. Tumor samples were assessed, and every one had over 90% viable tumor cells. Sequencing input: liver tumor tissue from sampling region 2. The subset here: tumor region T2, inferior pole. The source is a man between 35 and 55 years old with primary liver carcinoma and hepatitis B virus infection.

CDR3 loop: CASNPQGDNLPLHF. Here the CDR3 DNA reads TGTGCCAGCAACCCACAGGGCGATAATCTACCCCTCCACTTT. The chain joins TRBV5-6 to TRBJ1-6; TRBD1 might be the D (6 bases). This CDR3 has 14 amino acids. Germline CDR1 SGHDT, CDR2 YYEEEE. The V end was cut by 6 bases, the J end by 12 bases, with 19 bases between. The variable domain in full, completed from reference TRBV5-6 and TRBJ1-6, reads DAGVTQSPTHLIKTRGQQVTLRCSPKSGHDTVSWYQQALGQGPQFIFQYYEEEERQRGNFPDRFSGHQFPNYSSELNVNALLLGDSALYLCASNPQGDNLPLHFGNGTRLTVT.